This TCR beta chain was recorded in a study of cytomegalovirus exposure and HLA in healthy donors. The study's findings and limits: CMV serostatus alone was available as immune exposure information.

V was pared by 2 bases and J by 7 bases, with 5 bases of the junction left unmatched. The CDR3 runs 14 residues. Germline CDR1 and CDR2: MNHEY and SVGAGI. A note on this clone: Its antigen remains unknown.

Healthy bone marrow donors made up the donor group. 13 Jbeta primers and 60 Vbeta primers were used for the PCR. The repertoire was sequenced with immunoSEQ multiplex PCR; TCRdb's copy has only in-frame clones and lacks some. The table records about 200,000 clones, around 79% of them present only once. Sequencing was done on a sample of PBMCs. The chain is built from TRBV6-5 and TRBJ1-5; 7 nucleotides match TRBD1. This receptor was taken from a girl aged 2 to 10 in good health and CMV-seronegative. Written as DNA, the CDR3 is TGTGCCAGCAGTTACGACAGGGCACGACAGCCCCAGCATTTT. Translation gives CASSYDRARQPQHF.